Below are 17 T cell receptor beta chains sequenced from a single sample in a study of radiation and T cells in renal cell carcinoma. Assay used: immunoSEQ multiplex PCR; TCRdb lists only in-frame clones, some missing. The repertoire holds roughly 60,000 clones, with around 80% as singletons. Time point defined: blood 2 weeks post-SBRT. Treatment: 15 Gy SBRT to primary tumor, nephrectomy 4 weeks later. The starting material was blood, obtained from a patient whose treatment included radiotherapy and nephrectomy. The source of these receptors is a man aged 55 to 70 with renal cell carcinoma.

The chain has TRBV11-2 and TRBJ2-3, with TRBD2 identical over 9 bases. Germline V lookup: CDR1 SGHAT, CDR2 FQNNGV. This CDR3 comprises 17 residues. With 5 bases clipped from V and 0 bases from J, the junction kept 9 bases outside the gene matches. The DNA for the CDR3 is TGTGCCAGCAGCGCTCGACTAGCGGACTATAGCACAGATACGCAGTATTTT. Its translation: CASSARLADYSTDTQYF.

The chain has TRBV2 and TRBJ2-3; the D is unclear. Germline V gene data show CDR1 as SNHLY and CDR2 as FYNNEI. V lost 7 bases, J lost 1 base, and 9 bases lay in between. This CDR3 comprises 13 residues. The CDR3 spells CASNPVGTDTQYF. As DNA, the CDR3 is TGTGCCAGCAACCCAGTCGGCACAGATACGCAGTATTTT.

This clone was detected once. The rearrangement uses TRBV25-1 and TRBJ2-1, with TRBD2 matching 10 bases. The CDR3 has 18 amino acids. The V gene end was trimmed by 0 bases and the J gene end by 7 bases; junction bases not matched to a gene: 12. CDR1 MGHDK and CDR2 SYGVNS come from the germline V gene. The chain's CDR3 is CASSEYPPLAGEKNEQFF. CDR3 coding DNA: TGTGCCAGCAGTGAATATCCCCCTCTAGCGGGAGAAAAAAATGAGCAGTTCTTC.

This clone was seen just once. The chain employs TRBV5-6 and TRBJ1-1; D is unresolved. Germline CDR1 reads SGHDT; CDR2 reads YYEEEE. This CDR3 comprises 13 residues. V was cut by 2 bases and J by 1 base, with 6 bases left in between. CDR3 protein: CASSFHQNTEAFF. CDR3 coding DNA: TGTGCCAGCAGCTTCCATCAGAACACTGAAGCTTTCTTT.

The V and J genes are TRBV30 and TRBJ2-3, with a tentative D call TRBD2 (5 bases). The V end was cut by 4 bases, the J end by 1 base, with 9 bases between. CDR1 GTSNPN and CDR2 SVGIG come from the germline V gene (reference sequence). CDR3 length: 13 residues. The CDR3 DNA sequence: TGTGCCTGGAATCTAGCAGGCACAGATACGCAGTATTTT. It codes for CAWNLAGTDTQYF.

By frequency in the sample, this clone is medium-sized. Other DNA sequences from this sample encode an identical CDR3 as well. This sequence joins TRBV5-4 and TRBJ2-4; TRBD1 might be the D (6 bases). The CDR3 extends over 16 amino acids. Germline V gene sequence: CDR1 SGHNT, CDR2 YYREEE (reference sequence). V lost 0 bases and J lost 1, with 11 bases in between. The CDR3 nucleotides are TGTGCCAGCAGCTTGGACAGGGTCGGGGCCAAAAACATTCAGTACTTC. The encoded protein is CASSLDRVGAKNIQYF.

This chain's CDR3 is CASSHTGGTEAFF. Here the CDR3 DNA reads TGTGCCAGCAGTCATACAGGGGGCACTGAAGCTTTCTTT. This chain links TRBV6-6 with TRBJ1-1; 8 nucleotides match TRBD1. This CDR3 has 13 amino acids. V shed 5 bases and J 4 bases; nucleotides not matched to a gene: 3. Germline V gene lookup returns CDR1 MNHNY and CDR2 SVGAGI (reference sequence).

The genes are TRBV4-2 and TRBJ1-5, with D possibly being TRBD1 (5 bases). Germline V gene lookup returns CDR1 LGHNA and CDR2 YNFKEQ. Trimming shortened V by 1 base and J by 11 bases, and 30 bases separated the two germline ends. CDR3 length: 19 residues. In nucleotides, the CDR3 is TGTGCCAGCAGCCAAGTTTCGGGTGGGTCTACTACAGGCGGAGCAGCCCAGCATTTT. Amino acids: CASSQVSGGSTTGGAAQHF.

V is TRBV7-2 and J is TRBJ2-1; D gene unclear. CDR3 length equals 12 residues. CDR1 is SGHTA, CDR2 FQGNSA, per germline. V lost 1 base, J lost 3 bases, and 1 base lay in between. CDR3 residues: CASSLVYNEQFF. CDR3 nucleotide sequence: TGTGCCAGCAGCTTAGTCTACAATGAGCAGTTCTTC. The variable domain in full, with the rest retrieved from reference TRBV7-2 and TRBJ2-1, is GAGVSQSPSNKVTEKGKDVELRCDPISGHTALYWYRQSLGQGLEFLIYFQGNSAPDKSGLPSDRFSAERTGGSVSTLTIQRTQQEDSAVYLCASSLVYNEQFFGPGTRLTVL.

This clone occurred a few times. This chain connects TRBV19 to TRBJ1-1; 9 bases align to TRBD1. V lost 2 bases, J lost 0 bases, and 7 bases stayed unmatched. The CDR3 loop spans 17 amino acids. The germline V gene encodes CDR1 LNHDA and CDR2 SQIVND (reference sequence). The CDR3 DNA is TGTGCCAGTAGTATAACAGGGACAGGGCGAGTGAACACTGAAGCTTTCTTT. Translation: CASSITGTGRVNTEAFF.

The V call is TRBV18, the J call TRBJ2-3; 8 bases are shared with TRBD1. The V gene's germline CDR1 is KGHSH and CDR2 LQKENI. V was pared by 3 bases and J by 2 bases, with 16 bases of the junction left unmatched. CDR3 length: 19 amino acids. In DNA form, the CDR3 reads TGTGCCAGCTCACCCGAACTGAGTGGACAGGGATTCTCCACAGATACGCAGTATTTT. The encoded protein is CASSPELSGQGFSTDTQYF.

This clone is termed medium-sized. V usage is TRBV4-2 and J usage is TRBJ1-1, with D uncertain. Trimming cost V 0 bases and J 8 bases, with 13 bases left between them. The CDR3 runs to 14 residues. Germline CDR1 LGHNA, CDR2 YNFKEQ. CDR3 region: CASSQDRLGFEAFF. As DNA, the CDR3 is TGTGCCAGCAGCCAAGATCGGTTGGGTTTCGAAGCTTTCTTT.

The rearrangement uses TRBV6-5 and TRBJ1-2; 9 positions match TRBD1. CDR1 is MNHEY, CDR2 SVGAGI, per germline. The CDR3 has 14 residues. The V segment lost 7 bases and the J segment 7 bases; nucleotides outside the gene matches: 10. The DNA of the CDR3 is TGTGCCAGCAATGCCGGGACAGGGTATCTTGGCTACACCTTC. This translates into CASNAGTGYLGYTF.

The chain has TRBV5-1 and TRBJ2-3, with D perhaps TRBD2 (7 bases). Per germline, CDR1 SGHRS and CDR2 YFSETQ. The germline V and J ends were trimmed by 0 bases and 3 bases, with 14 bases remaining between them. The CDR3 is 16 amino acids. In DNA form, the CDR3 reads TGCGCCAGCAGCTTGGGATGGGGGGGCCAAACAGATACGCAGTATTTT. Residues: CASSLGWGGQTDTQYF.

The chain employs TRBV6-5 and TRBJ2-5; 9 bases fit TRBD1. CDR1 and CDR2 (germline): MNHEY, SVGAGI. Trimming took 5 bases from V and 5 from J; bases not matched to a gene: 6. This CDR3 comprises 14 residues. The CDR3 sequence is CASSPGQGSETQYF. The CDR3 DNA follows: TGTGCCAGCAGTCCGGGACAGGGAAGCGAGACCCAGTACTTC.

The J gene is TRBJ1-2, the V gene TRBV19, with no clear D. Trimming stripped 11 bases from V and 2 bases from J, with 6 bases between. CDR1 and CDR2 from the germline V gene are LNHDA and SQIVND (reference sequence). The CDR3 has 10 amino acids. CDR3 sequence (DNA): TGTGCCTCGAACAACTATGGCTACACCTTC. Its translation: CASNNYGYTF.

The chain carries TRBV19 and TRBJ1-3; TRBD1 agrees at 7 bases. Germline-derived CDR1 and CDR2 are LNHDA and SQIVND (reference sequence). This CDR3 has 14 amino acids. Trimming removed 6 bases from V and 0 bases from J; junction bases left unmatched: 2. The CDR3 DNA reads as TGTGCCAGTAGCGGGACAGTCTCTGGAAACACCATATATTTT. Residues: CASSGTVSGNTIYF.